This entry lists 10 T cell receptor beta chains sequenced from one sample in a study of cytomegalovirus exposure and HLA in healthy donors. Produced via immunoSEQ multiplex PCR; TCRdb's table is partial and in-frame only. The sample shows 56,000 or so clones, roughly nine tenths of them seen only once. The material sequenced was PBMCs. These TCRs come from a man aged 18 to 30 in good health and CMV-seronegative.

The gene calls are TRBV11-3 and TRBJ2-7; tentative D call: TRBD2 (5 bases). This CDR3 contains 16 residues. The germline V gene encodes CDR1 SGHNT and CDR2 YENEEA. Trimming shortened V by 0 bases and J by 4 bases, and 16 bases separated the two germline ends. CDR3 DNA sequence: TGTGCCAGCAGCTTAGACCGGGGATGGGTATTATACGAGCAGTACTTC. It specifies CASSLDRGWVLYEQYF.

The chain couples TRBV5-1 to TRBJ1-2, with D perhaps matching TRBD1 (6 bases). CDR1 is SGHRS, CDR2 YFSETQ, per germline. V was shortened by 4 bases and J by 2 bases, with 9 bases between the two germline ends. The CDR3 consists of 13 residues. CDR3 amino acids: CASSGDRNYGYTF. The DNA for the CDR3 is TGCGCCAGCAGCGGAGACAGGAACTATGGCTACACCTTC.

This chain links TRBV28 with TRBJ2-4; 8 nucleotides align to TRBD2. V lost 10 bases, J lost 4 bases, and 18 bases stayed unmatched. This CDR3 is built from 17 residues. Germline CDR1 reads MDHEN; CDR2 reads SYDVKM. The CDR3 region has the DNA TGTGCCATCTCCCAGGGAGCGGGAGTGGGGGGGAAAAACATTCAGTACTTC. Amino acid sequence: CAISQGAGVGGKNIQYF.

As for this clone: The junction departs from germline at one end; a sequencing error may be responsible. The J gene is TRBJ2-1, the V gene TRBV7-7; 7 bases are a match to TRBD2. Germline V CDR1 and CDR2: SSHAT, FNYEAQ (reference sequence). The CDR3 covers 19 residues. CDR3 region: CASSPRDYPTPSSYNEQFF. CDR3 nucleotide sequence: TGTGCTAGCAGCCCAAGGGACTATCCGACACCCAGCTCCTACAATGAGCAGTTCTTC. Full variable domain (remainder filled in from reference TRBV7-7 and TRBJ2-1): GAGVSQSPRYKVTKRGQDVTLRCDPISSHATLYWYQQALGQGPEFLTYFNYEAQPDKSGLPSDRFSAERPEGSISTLTIQRTEQRDSAMYRCASSPRDYPTPSSYNEQFFGPGTRLTVL.

The chain has TRBV10-3 and TRBJ2-6; D is undetermined. This CDR3 is built from 17 residues. Trimming took off 0 bases at V and 3 bases at J, with 12 bases between the two ends. Germline assignment: CDR1 ENHRY and CDR2 SYGVKD. The DNA of the CDR3 is TGTGCCATCAGTGAGTCTAATGGGCTCGATGGGGCCAACGTCCTGACTTTC. Protein product: CAISESNGLDGANVLTF.

The CDR3 sequence is CASSEALLGGRFQYF. In DNA form, the CDR3 reads TGTGCCAGCAGTGAAGCGCTTCTCGGCGGGAGATTCCAGTACTTC. The chain recombines TRBV2 with TRBJ2-5; 7 positions match TRBD2. This CDR3 contains 15 residues. With 0 bases clipped from V and 10 bases from J, the junction kept 11 bases outside the gene matches. Germline V gives CDR1 SNHLY, CDR2 FYNNEI.

The V call is TRBV5-1, the J call TRBJ2-2, with 8 bases that match TRBD1. CDR1 is SGHRS, CDR2 YFSETQ, per germline. The CDR3 totals 15 residues. V lost 0 bases and J lost 3; bases outside the gene matches: 1. The CDR3 coding sequence is TGCGCCAGCAGCTTGGGGACAGGGTACACCGGGGAGCTGTTTTTT. Translation: CASSLGTGYTGELFF.

In its sample, this clone was seen once. J is TRBJ2-7 and V is TRBV4-1; D remains unclear. The CDR3 contains 15 residues. Germline V CDR1 and CDR2: MGHRA, YSYEKL. Trimming removed 0 bases from V and 3 bases from J, with 12 bases in between. The DNA for the CDR3 is TGCGCCAGCAGCCAAGATGTCATTAGTCGCTACGAGCAGTACTTC. Translating it yields CASSQDVISRYEQYF.

The V gene is TRBV15, the J gene TRBJ1-4; 7 bases match TRBD1. The CDR3 consists of 11 residues. After removal of 9 bases from V and 11 bases from J, the junction contained 6 bases not matched to a gene. Per germline, CDR1 LNHNV and CDR2 YYDKDF (reference sequence). In DNA form, the CDR3 reads TGTGCCACTGGGGCAGGGGGGAAACTGTTTTTT. Encoded protein: CATGAGGKLFF.

The chain employs TRBV2 and TRBJ2-5; D uncertain. Trimming removed 5 bases from V and 3 bases from J, with 7 bases in between. Germline CDR1 SNHLY, CDR2 FYNNEI. The CDR3 loop spans 12 amino acids. CDR3 sequence (DNA): TGTGCCAGCAGTACTGCAAAAGAGACCCAGTACTTC. This gives the protein CASSTAKETQYF.